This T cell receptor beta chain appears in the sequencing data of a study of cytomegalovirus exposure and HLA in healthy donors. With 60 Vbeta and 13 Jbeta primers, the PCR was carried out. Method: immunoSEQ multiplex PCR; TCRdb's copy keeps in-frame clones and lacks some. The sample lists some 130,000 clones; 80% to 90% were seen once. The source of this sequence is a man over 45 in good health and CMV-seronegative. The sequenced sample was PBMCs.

The CDR3 here is CASSGLATDTQYF. The CDR3 DNA is TGTGCCAGCAGCGGGCTAGCAACAGATACGCAGTATTTT. The chain recombines TRBV2 with TRBJ2-3, with a weak D call TRBD2 (5 bases). CDR1 and CDR2 from the germline V gene are SNHLY and FYNNEI. The CDR3 consists of 13 residues. Deletions cut 6 bases from V and 3 bases from J, with 10 bases between.